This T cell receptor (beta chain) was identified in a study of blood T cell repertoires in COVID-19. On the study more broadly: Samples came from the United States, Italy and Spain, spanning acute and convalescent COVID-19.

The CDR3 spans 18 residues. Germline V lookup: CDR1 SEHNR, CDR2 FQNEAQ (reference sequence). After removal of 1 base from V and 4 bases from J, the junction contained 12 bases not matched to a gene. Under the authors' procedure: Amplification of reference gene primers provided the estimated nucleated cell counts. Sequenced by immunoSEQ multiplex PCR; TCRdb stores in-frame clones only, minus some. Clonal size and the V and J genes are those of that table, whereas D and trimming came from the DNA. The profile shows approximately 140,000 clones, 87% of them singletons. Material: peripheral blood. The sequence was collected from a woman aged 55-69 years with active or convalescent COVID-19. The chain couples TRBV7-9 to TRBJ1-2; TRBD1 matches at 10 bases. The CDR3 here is CASSLGLSGTGVTYGYTF. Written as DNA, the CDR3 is TGTGCCAGCAGCTTAGGGCTCTCCGGGACAGGGGTTACCTATGGCTACACCTTC.